A single sample is the source of the 24 T cell receptor beta chains below, sequenced in a study of blood T cell repertoires in COVID-19. The assay was immunoSEQ multiplex PCR, and TCRdb's table has in-frame clones only and misses some. The sample consists of some 200,000 clones, more than 80% of them appearing once. The source material was peripheral blood. These receptors were taken from a woman aged 30 to 39 with COVID-19, enrolled during active disease.

The CDR3 nucleotides read TGCAGTGCTAGTCGGGAGGCAGGGGGCAATCAGCCCCAGCATTTT. Translation: CSASREAGGNQPQHF. The J gene is TRBJ1-5, the V gene TRBV20-1, with a tentative D call TRBD1 (6 bases). V lost 3 bases and J lost 2, with 14 bases in between. Germline CDR1 DFQATT, CDR2 SNEGSKA (reference sequence). This CDR3 comprises 15 residues.

The chain carries TRBV5-4 and TRBJ1-1; D gene uncertain. Per the germline V gene, CDR1 is SGHNT and CDR2 is YYREEE (reference sequence). The CDR3 is 14 residues long. Trimming took 0 bases from V and 5 from J, leaving 11 bases between them. The CDR3 loop reads CASSLVQAQTEAFF. CDR3 DNA sequence: TGTGCCAGCAGCTTGGTGCAGGCCCAGACTGAAGCTTTCTTT.

This chain links TRBV11-1 with TRBJ1-1; 7 bases fit TRBD1. V dropped 6 bases and J dropped 9; count of bases not matched to a gene: 10. Germline CDR1 SGHAT, CDR2 FQDESV (reference sequence). The CDR3 extends over 13 amino acids. The DNA of the CDR3 is TGTGCCAGCAGATTACCCGGGACAGTTAAAGCTTTCTTT. Translating it yields CASRLPGTVKAFF.

The V and J genes are TRBV6-2 or TRBV6-3 and TRBJ2-7; no clear D. From germline, CDR1 is MNHEY and CDR2 SVGEGT. V was pared by 4 bases and J by 0 bases, with 7 bases between. CDR3 length equals 13 residues. The CDR3 loop is CASSSGYSYEQYF. The CDR3, as DNA: TGTGCCAGCAGTTCCGGGTACTCCTACGAGCAGTACTTC.

The chain carries TRBV12-3 or TRBV12-4 and TRBJ2-7, with D possibly TRBD1 on 7 matching bases. The length of the CDR3 is 13 residues. V was trimmed by 6 bases and J by 4 bases, leaving 13 bases between them. The DNA of the CDR3 is TGTGCCAGCAGGACCAGGGGGAGGTACGAGCAGTACTTC. Encoded protein: CASRTRGRYEQYF.

The rearrangement links TRBV28 to TRBJ2-7, with D tentatively TRBD1 (6 bases). Per the germline V gene, CDR1 is MDHEN and CDR2 is SYDVKM. The germline V and J ends were trimmed by 7 bases and 3 bases, with 16 bases remaining between them. This CDR3 has 14 residues. The chain's CDR3 is CASTRVGGSYEQYF. The DNA of the CDR3 is TGTGCCAGCACCCGGGTAGGGGGAAGCTACGAGCAGTACTTC.

This chain uses TRBV6-2 or TRBV6-3 with TRBJ2-3, with 12 bases identical to TRBD2. V gave up 5 bases and J gave up 2 bases; unmatched junction bases: 5. There are 16 residues in the CDR3. Germline CDR1 MNHEY, CDR2 SVGEGT. CDR3 in amino acids: CASSTSGGTPTDTQYF. CDR3 DNA sequence: TGTGCCAGCAGTACTAGCGGGGGGACCCCCACAGATACGCAGTATTTT.

V and J are TRBV2 and TRBJ2-4; 13 bases agree with TRBD2. There are 17 residues in the CDR3. CDR1 and CDR2 from the germline V gene are SNHLY and FYNNEI. V shed 4 bases and J 0 bases; nucleotides not matched to a gene: 3. The CDR3 spells CASSVLAGGIAKNIQYF. The CDR3 region has the DNA TGTGCCAGCAGTGTACTAGCGGGAGGGATAGCCAAAAACATTCAGTACTTC.

V usage is TRBV7-6 and J usage is TRBJ1-2; D unclear. The germline V and J ends were trimmed by 2 bases and 3 bases, with 16 bases remaining between them. The CDR3 contains 16 residues. Per the germline V gene, CDR1 is SGHVS and CDR2 is FNYEAQ. The CDR3: CASSLNSGGGDYGYTF. Written as DNA, the CDR3 is TGTGCCAGCAGCTTAAATTCGGGTGGCGGAGACTATGGCTACACCTTC.

V usage is TRBV19 and J usage is TRBJ1-1; D unclear. The CDR3 has 14 amino acids. The V end was cut by 5 bases, the J end by 0 bases, with 10 bases between. Germline V CDR1 and CDR2: LNHDA, SQIVND (reference sequence). The CDR3 nucleotides read TGTGCCAGTAGTCCGTCAGTTCTGAACACTGAAGCTTTCTTT. This encodes CASSPSVLNTEAFF.

The genes are TRBV7-2 and TRBJ2-3, with TRBD2 matching over 9 bases. There are 18 residues in the CDR3. After removal of 1 base from V and 1 base from J, the junction contained 9 bases not matched to a gene. Germline CDR1 and CDR2: SGHTA and FQGNSA. The CDR3 coding sequence is TGTGCCAGCAGCTTAGGCTCGGGCGGGAGGGCAGGCACAGATACGCAGTATTTT. This sequence encodes CASSLGSGGRAGTDTQYF.

The V call is TRBV6-5, the J call TRBJ1-1; D might be TRBD1 (5 bases). The CDR3 runs 13 residues. V lost 6 bases and J 1 base, leaving 9 bases between the germline ends. Germline V CDR1 and CDR2: MNHEY, SVGAGI. In nucleotides, the CDR3 is TGTGCCAGCAGGATAACAGGGAACACTGAAGCTTTCTTT. This translates into CASRITGNTEAFF.

The V and J genes are TRBV5-4 and TRBJ2-7; the match to TRBD2 covers 7 bases. The V gene's germline CDR1 is SGHNT and CDR2 YYREEE (reference sequence). The ends lost 2 bases at V and 5 bases at J; junction bases unmatched: 7. This CDR3 is 14 amino acids long. The CDR3 loop is CASSFSGPQNEQYF. CDR3 nucleotide sequence: TGTGCCAGCAGCTTTAGCGGGCCGCAAAACGAGCAGTACTTC.

This clone occurred a few times. The CDR3 reads CASSQLRGAPYEQYF. DNA for the CDR3: TGTGCCAGCAGTCAATTGCGGGGGGCCCCCTACGAGCAGTACTTC. The chain carries TRBV6-6 and TRBJ2-7; 8 bases align to TRBD2. The V gene end was trimmed by 5 bases and the J gene end by 2 bases; junction bases not matched to a gene: 8. CDR3 length equals 15 residues. The germline gives CDR1 MNHNY, CDR2 SVGAGI (reference sequence).

The chain employs TRBV11-3 and TRBJ2-5, with D possibly being TRBD2 (5 bases). Trimming took off 5 bases at V and 7 bases at J, with 14 bases between the two ends. CDR1 SGHNT and CDR2 YENEEA come from the germline V gene. The CDR3 sequence is 13 residues long. The chain's CDR3 is CASSKFQLGTQYF. The DNA for the CDR3 is TGTGCCAGCAGCAAATTCCAACTAGGGACCCAGTACTTC.

This chain joins TRBV7-3 and TRBJ2-1, with 8 bases fitting TRBD2. Germline-derived CDR1 and CDR2 are SGHTA and FQGTGA. This CDR3 comprises 19 residues. V shed 0 bases and J 6 bases; nucleotides not matched to a gene: 16. The CDR3 reads CASSLTSLAGGRSGNEQFF. The CDR3 DNA follows: TGTGCCAGCAGCTTAACGTCTCTTGCCGGCGGGAGGTCTGGCAATGAGCAGTTCTTC.

The V call is TRBV7-2, the J call TRBJ1-2; no clear D gene. The V end was cut by 1 base, the J end by 6 bases, with 6 bases between. The germline gives CDR1 SGHTA, CDR2 FQGNSA. The CDR3 sequence is 12 residues long. The CDR3 sequence: CASSLVRNGYTF. Written as DNA, the CDR3 is TGTGCCAGCAGCTTAGTGCGGAATGGCTACACCTTC.

This clone was seen once. The V call is TRBV19, the J call TRBJ2-2, with 9 bases fitting TRBD1. Trimming took 5 bases from V and 5 from J; bases not matched to a gene: 6. CDR1 is LNHDA, CDR2 SQIVND, per germline (reference sequence). This CDR3 has 15 amino acids. CDR3 nucleotide sequence: TGTGCCAGTAGTGGAACAGGGGGCCGAACCGGGGAGCTGTTTTTT. Amino acid sequence: CASSGTGGRTGELFF.

The chain links TRBV29-1 to TRBJ1-6; no clear D gene. CDR1 and CDR2 (germline): SQVTM, ANQGSEA. CDR3 length: 12 amino acids. Trimming shortened V by 2 bases and J by 13 bases, and 12 bases separated the two germline ends. The CDR3 DNA follows: TGCAGCGTTGAAAGTTCTAATTTCCCCCTCCACTTT. It yields the protein CSVESSNFPLHF. The full variable domain, its missing parts supplied by reference TRBV29-1 and TRBJ1-6, is SAVISQKPSRDICQRGTSLTIQCQVDSQVTMMFWYRQQPGQSLTLIATANQGSEATYESGFVIDKFPISRPNLTFSTLTVSNMSPEDSSIYLCSVESSNFPLHFGNGTRLTVT.

V usage is TRBV3-1 (or the pseudogene TRBV3-2) and J usage is TRBJ1-1; D unresolved. The CDR3 totals 14 residues. CDR1 and CDR2 from the germline V gene are LGHDT and YNNKEL (reference sequence). V was cut by 0 bases and J by 10 bases, with 15 bases left in between. The CDR3 here is CASSQEGAIPGAFF. The CDR3 nucleotides read TGTGCCAGCAGCCAAGAAGGAGCAATCCCGGGAGCTTTCTTT.

The gene calls are TRBV29-1 and TRBJ1-5, with 7 positions matching TRBD1. Germline V CDR1 and CDR2: SQVTM, ANQGSEA. This CDR3 spans 13 amino acids. Trimming removed 6 bases from V and 6 bases from J; junction bases left unmatched: 8. This chain's CDR3 is CSVCTGAGQPQHF. CDR3 nucleotides: TGCAGCGTATGTACAGGGGCTGGTCAGCCCCAGCATTTT.

V is TRBV5-3 and J is TRBJ2-2; 7 positions match TRBD1. TRBV5-3 qualifies as an ORF whose function is uncertain. Trimming cost V 4 bases and J 2 bases; bases outside gene matches: 17. The CDR3 has 19 residues. CDR3 amino acids: CARSLQYTSDRTNTGELFF. The CDR3 DNA reads as TGTGCCAGAAGCCTACAATATACTTCGGACAGGACCAACACCGGGGAGCTGTTTTTT.

The chain uses TRBV11-2 and TRBJ1-6; no reliable D call. The CDR3 length is 16 residues. From germline, CDR1 is SGHAT and CDR2 FQNNGV. Trimming shortened V by 0 bases and J by 6 bases, and 12 bases separated the two germline ends. The CDR3: CASSLDRGIGNSPLHF. As DNA, the CDR3 is TGTGCCAGCAGCTTAGATCGGGGAATTGGTAATTCACCCCTCCACTTT.

This chain joins TRBV5-4 and TRBJ2-3, with TRBD2 as a possible D gene (5 bases). The germline V gene has CDR1 SGHNT and CDR2 YYREEE (reference sequence). The CDR3 runs to 12 residues. V was shortened by 6 bases and J by 3 bases, with 8 bases between the two germline ends. CDR3 coding DNA: TGTGCCAGCAACCCGGGAACAGATACGCAGTATTTT. Amino acids: CASNPGTDTQYF.